This T cell receptor beta chain was observed in a study of cytotoxic CD8 clonotypes in ibrutinib-treated CLL. Sequencing was performed with immunoSEQ multiplex PCR; in TCRdb, only in-frame clones are kept and a portion is missing. This sample yields roughly 300,000 clones, of which roughly three quarters are seen a single time; 5.6% belongs to the top ten. Germline V gene data show CDR1 as MNHEY and CDR2 as SMNVEV (reference sequence). V was trimmed by 6 bases and J by 6 bases, leaving 18 bases between them. The CDR3 length is 14 residues. In its sample, this clone was seen once. This clonotype was obtained from a human donor with chronic lymphocytic leukemia. This rearrangement joins TRBV27 to TRBJ2-7; perhaps TRBD2 as D (6 bases). This specimen consisted of PBMCs, obtained at disease progression, from a patient treated with ibrutinib. The CDR3 DNA reads as TGTGCCAGCAGGGACTGGGGAGGAATAGGCGAGCAGTACTTC. Protein product: CASRDWGGIGEQYF.